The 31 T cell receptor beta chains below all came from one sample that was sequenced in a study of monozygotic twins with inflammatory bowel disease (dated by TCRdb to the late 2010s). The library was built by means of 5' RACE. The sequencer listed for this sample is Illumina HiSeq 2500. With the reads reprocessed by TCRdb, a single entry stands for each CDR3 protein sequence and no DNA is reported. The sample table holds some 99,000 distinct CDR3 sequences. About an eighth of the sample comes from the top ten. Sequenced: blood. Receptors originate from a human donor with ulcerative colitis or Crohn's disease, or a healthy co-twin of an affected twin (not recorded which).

The CDR3 loop reads CASRQGGTQTQYF. V is TRBV28 and J is TRBJ2-5; the D gene TCRdb calls, TRBD1, cannot be checked with no DNA. The CDR3 contains 13 residues. CDR1 MDHEN and CDR2 SYDVKM come from the germline V gene.

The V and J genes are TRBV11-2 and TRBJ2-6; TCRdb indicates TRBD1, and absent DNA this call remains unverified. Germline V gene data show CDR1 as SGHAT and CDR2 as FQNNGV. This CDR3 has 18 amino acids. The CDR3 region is CASSLIWGGVTGANVLTF.

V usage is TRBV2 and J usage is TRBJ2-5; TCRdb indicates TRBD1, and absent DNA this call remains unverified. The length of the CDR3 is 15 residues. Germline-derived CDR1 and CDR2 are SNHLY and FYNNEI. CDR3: CASSIYRGAWETQYF.

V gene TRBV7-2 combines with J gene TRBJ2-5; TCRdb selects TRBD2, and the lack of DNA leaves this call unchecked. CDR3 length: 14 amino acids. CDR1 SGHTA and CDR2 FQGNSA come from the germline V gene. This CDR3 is CASSLERGKETQYF.

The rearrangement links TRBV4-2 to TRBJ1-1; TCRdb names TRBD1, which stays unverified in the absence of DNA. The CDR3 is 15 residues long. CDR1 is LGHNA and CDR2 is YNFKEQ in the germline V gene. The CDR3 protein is CASSQGGQWNTEAFF.

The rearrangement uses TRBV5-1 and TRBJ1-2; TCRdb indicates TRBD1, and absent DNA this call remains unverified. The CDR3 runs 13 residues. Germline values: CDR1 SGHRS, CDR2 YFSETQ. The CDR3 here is CASSPGQQYGYTF. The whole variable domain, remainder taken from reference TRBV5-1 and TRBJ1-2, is KAGVTQTPRYLIKTRGQQVTLSCSPISGHRSVSWYQQTPGQGLQFLFEYFSETQRNKGNFPGRFSGRQFSNSRSEMNVSTLELGDSALYLCASSPGQQYGYTFGSGTRLTVV.

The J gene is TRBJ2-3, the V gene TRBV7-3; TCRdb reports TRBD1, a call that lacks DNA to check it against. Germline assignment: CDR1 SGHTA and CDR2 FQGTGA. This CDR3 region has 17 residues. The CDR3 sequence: CASSLGRGGRVTDTQYF.

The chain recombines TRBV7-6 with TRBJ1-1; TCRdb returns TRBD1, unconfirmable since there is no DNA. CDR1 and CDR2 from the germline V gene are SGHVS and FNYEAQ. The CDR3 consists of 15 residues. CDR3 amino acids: CASSLAGGPNTEAFF.

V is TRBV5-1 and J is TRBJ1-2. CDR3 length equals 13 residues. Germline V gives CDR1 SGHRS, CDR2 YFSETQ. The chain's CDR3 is CASGGTGDYGYTF.

The chain's CDR3 is CATSRDSRGDEQYF. The chain combines TRBV15 with TRBJ2-7. Germline CDR1 and CDR2: LNHNV and YYDKDF (reference sequence). The length of the CDR3 is 14 residues.

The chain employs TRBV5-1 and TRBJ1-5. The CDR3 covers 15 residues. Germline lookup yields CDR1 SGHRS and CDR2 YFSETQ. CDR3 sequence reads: CASSLDSSGNQPQHF.

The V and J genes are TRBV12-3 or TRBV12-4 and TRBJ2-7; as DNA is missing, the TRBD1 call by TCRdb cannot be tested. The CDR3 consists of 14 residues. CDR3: CASSPGGSAYEQYF.

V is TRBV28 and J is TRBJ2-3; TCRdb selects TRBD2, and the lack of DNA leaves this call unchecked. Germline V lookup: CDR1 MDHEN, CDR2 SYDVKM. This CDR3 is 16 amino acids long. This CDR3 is CASTAVGSGSLDTQYF.

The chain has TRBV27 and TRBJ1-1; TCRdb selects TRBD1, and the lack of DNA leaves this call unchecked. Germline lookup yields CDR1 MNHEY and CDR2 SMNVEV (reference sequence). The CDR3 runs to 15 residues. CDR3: CASTPASRGYTEAFF.

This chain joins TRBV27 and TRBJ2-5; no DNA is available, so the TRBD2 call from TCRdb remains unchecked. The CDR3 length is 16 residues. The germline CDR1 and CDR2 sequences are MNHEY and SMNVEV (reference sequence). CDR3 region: CASSPSLAGHQETQYF.

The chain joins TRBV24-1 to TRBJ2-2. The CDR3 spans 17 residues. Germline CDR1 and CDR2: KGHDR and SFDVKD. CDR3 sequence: CATSDLSTNSNTGELFF.

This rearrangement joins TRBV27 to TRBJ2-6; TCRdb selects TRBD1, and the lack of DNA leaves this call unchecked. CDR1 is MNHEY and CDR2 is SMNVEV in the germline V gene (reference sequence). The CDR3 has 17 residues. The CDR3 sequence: CASSSAQGIPGANVLTF.

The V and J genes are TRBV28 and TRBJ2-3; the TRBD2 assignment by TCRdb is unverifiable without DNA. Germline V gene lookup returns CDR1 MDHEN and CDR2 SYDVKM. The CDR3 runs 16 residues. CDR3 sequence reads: CASSLPPSGSADTQYF.

CDR3 sequence: CASSHFSGKVPYNEQFF. This chain connects TRBV4-1 to TRBJ2-1; absent DNA, TCRdb's TRBD2 call cannot be checked. CDR1 MGHRA and CDR2 YSYEKL come from the germline V gene. This CDR3 is 17 amino acids long.

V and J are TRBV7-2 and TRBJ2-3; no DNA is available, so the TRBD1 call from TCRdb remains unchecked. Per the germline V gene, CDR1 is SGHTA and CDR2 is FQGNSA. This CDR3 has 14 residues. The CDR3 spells CASSPGLATDTQYF.

The CDR3 sequence: CASSPLPLRGNQPQHF. The chain uses TRBV18 and TRBJ1-5. Looked up from germline, CDR1 is KGHSH and CDR2 is LQKENI. There are 16 residues in the CDR3. Supplemented by reference TRBV18 and TRBJ1-5, the full variable domain reads NAGVMQNPRHLVRRRGQEARLRCSPMKGHSHVYWYRQLPEEGLKFMVYLQKENIIDESGMPKERFSAEFPKEGPSILRIQQVVRGDSAAYFCASSPLPLRGNQPQHFGDGTRLSIL.

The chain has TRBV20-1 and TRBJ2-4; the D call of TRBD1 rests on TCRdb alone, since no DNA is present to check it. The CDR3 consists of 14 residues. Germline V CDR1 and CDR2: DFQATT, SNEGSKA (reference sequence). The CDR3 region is CSAKRQVGRDIQYF.

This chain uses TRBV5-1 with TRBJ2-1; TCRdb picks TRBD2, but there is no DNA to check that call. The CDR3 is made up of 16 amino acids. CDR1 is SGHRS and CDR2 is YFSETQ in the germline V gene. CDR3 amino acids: CASSLSASGIGNEQFF.

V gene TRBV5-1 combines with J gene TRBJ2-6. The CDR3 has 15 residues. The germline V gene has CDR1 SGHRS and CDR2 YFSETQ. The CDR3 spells CASSFVLSGANVLTF. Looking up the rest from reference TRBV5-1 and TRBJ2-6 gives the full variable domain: KAGVTQTPRYLIKTRGQQVTLSCSPISGHRSVSWYQQTPGQGLQFLFEYFSETQRNKGNFPGRFSGRQFSNSRSEMNVSTLELGDSALYLCASSFVLSGANVLTFGAGSRLTVL.

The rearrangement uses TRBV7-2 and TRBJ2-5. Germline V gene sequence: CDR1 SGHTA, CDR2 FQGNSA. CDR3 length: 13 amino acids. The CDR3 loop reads CASNPRSQETQYF.

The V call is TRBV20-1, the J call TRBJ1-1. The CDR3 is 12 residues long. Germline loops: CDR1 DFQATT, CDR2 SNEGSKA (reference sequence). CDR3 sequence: CSAREENTEAFF.

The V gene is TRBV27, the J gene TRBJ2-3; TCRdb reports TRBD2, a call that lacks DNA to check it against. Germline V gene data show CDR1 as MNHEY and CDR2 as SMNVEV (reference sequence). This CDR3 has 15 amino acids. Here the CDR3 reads CASSFAGALTDTQYF.

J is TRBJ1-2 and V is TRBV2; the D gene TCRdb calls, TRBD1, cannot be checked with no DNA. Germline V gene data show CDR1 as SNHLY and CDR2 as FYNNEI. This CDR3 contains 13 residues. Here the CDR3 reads CASSEGGPSIRTF.

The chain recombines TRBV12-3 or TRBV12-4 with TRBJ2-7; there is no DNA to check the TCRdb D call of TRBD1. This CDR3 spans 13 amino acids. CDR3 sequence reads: CASSPTGDYEQYF.

The CDR3 region is CASSPSNYEQYF. V usage is TRBV18 and J usage is TRBJ2-7. CDR1 and CDR2 (germline): KGHSH, LQKENI. The CDR3 is made up of 12 amino acids.

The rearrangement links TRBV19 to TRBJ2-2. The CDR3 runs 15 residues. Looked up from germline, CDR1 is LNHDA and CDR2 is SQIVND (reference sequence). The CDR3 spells CASSFARESTGELFF.